The T cell receptor (beta chain) described here comes from a study of radiotherapy plus CTLA-4 blockade in lung cancer. Study overall: Objective responses were documented in around a sixth of patients, with disease control in about 31%.

Points from the study as a whole: Early clonal dynamics of blood T cells, together with interferon-beta, were reported as the best response predictor. After radiotherapy and ipilimumab, tumor-derived clones expanded in peripheral blood.

TCRdb's copy holds only in-frame clones and misses some; the assay was immunoSEQ multiplex PCR. Of about 81,000 clones listed, 72% are singletons. As to this clone: Its antigen is unidentified.

The germline V gene has CDR1 SGDLS and CDR2 YYNGEE. V was clipped by 5 bases and J by 14 bases; unmatched bases: 11. The CDR3 loop spans 14 amino acids. Ipilimumab-mediated CTLA-4 blockade plus focal radiation was given to patients having chemo-refractory metastatic non-small-cell lung cancer. This sequence joins TRBV9 and TRBJ1-6; 9 nucleotides match TRBD1. This receptor was identified in a human donor with non-small cell lung cancer that progressed on radiotherapy plus ipilimumab. The sample here was peripheral blood, taken from a patient treated with radiotherapy plus ipilimumab. The DNA of the CDR3 is TGTGCCAGCAGTGAGGGACAGGGTAAGAATTCCCTCCACTTT. Translating gives CASSEGQGKNSLHF.